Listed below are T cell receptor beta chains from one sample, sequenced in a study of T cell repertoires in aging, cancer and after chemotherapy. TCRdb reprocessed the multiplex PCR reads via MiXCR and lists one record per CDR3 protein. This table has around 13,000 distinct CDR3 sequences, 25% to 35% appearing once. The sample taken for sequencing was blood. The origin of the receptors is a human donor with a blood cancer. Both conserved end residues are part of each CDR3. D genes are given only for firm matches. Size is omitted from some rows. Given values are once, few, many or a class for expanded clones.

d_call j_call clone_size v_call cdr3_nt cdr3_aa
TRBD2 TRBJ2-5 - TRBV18 TGTGCCAGCAGTAGGGGACTAGCGAGGGAGACCCAGTACTTC CASSRGLARETQYF
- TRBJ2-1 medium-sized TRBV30 TGTGCCTGGAACTTTCTGGACTACCACTACAATGAGCAGTTCTTC CAWNFLDYHYNEQFF
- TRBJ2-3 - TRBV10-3 TGCGCCAGCAGTGAACCCGGGGGGCGGATAGATACGCAGTATTTT CASSEPGGRIDTQYF
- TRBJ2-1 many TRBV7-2 TGTGCCAGCAGCTTAGCGCGATACTTAAGTCGGGATGAGCAGTTCTTC CASSLARYLSRDEQFF
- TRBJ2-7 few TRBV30 TGTGCCTGGATGAAGGGCACCTACGAGCAGTACTTC CAWMKGTYEQYF
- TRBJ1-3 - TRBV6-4 TGTGCCAGCAGTGACTCGAAAAGCCAAACCGCCTCTGGAAACACCATATATTTT CASSDSKSQTASGNTIYF
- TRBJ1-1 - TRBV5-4 TGTGCCAGCAGCTTCAGGGGCGGCACTGAAGCTTTCTTT CASSFRGGTEAFF
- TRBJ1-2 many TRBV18 TGTGCCAGCTCACCTGGACGGCGTAGGGACGCACTTTATGGCTACACCTTC CASSPGRRRDALYGYTF
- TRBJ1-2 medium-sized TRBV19 TGTGCCAGTACGAGAGGCTATGGCTACACCTTC CASTRGYGYTF
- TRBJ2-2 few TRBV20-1 TGCAGTGCTAGCGGGATGGGCACCGGGGAGCTGTTTTTT CSASGMGTGELFF
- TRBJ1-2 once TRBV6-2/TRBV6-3 TGTGCCAGCAGTAATGATAACTATGGCTACACCTTC CASSNDNYGYTF
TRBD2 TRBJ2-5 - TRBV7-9 TGTGCCAGCAGCGCGGGGACTAACCAAGAGACCCAGTACTTC CASSAGTNQETQYF
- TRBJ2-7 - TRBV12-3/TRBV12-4 TGTGCCAGCAGTGACCACCGGGACACCTACTACGAGCAGTACTTC CASSDHRDTYYEQYF
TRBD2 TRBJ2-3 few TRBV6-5 TGTGCCAGCAGTACTAGCGGTTATAGCACAGATACGCAGTATTTT CASSTSGYSTDTQYF
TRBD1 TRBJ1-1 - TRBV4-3 TGCGCCAGCAGCCAAGATATAGGCAGGGGGCCTGAAGCTTTCTTT CASSQDIGRGPEAFF
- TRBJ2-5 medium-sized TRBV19 TGTGCCAGTACAACCCCGGGGAGTGCGGTGACCCAGTACTTC CASTTPGSAVTQYF
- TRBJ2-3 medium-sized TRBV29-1 TGCAGCGTTGGCTTGCTCGGGGGGCCTGGAGATACGCAGTATTTT CSVGLLGGPGDTQYF
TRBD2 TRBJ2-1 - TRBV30 TGTGCCCGGACTAGCGGGAGTTCACCCTACAATGAGCAGTTCTTC CARTSGSSPYNEQFF
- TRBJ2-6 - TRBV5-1 TGCGCCAGCAGCCCGGGACGGACTTCTGGGGCCAACGTCCTGACTTTC CASSPGRTSGANVLTF
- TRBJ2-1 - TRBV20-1 TGCAGTGCTAAGGACTCTAGCAATGAGCAGTTCTTC CSAKDSSNEQFF
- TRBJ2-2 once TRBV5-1 TGCGCCAGCAGCTTGGCGGAGGTGGCCACCGGGGAGCTGTTTTTT CASSLAEVATGELFF
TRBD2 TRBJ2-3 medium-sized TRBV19 TGTGCCAGTATCGCCAGCGGGAAGGGGGATACGCAGTATTTT CASIASGKGDTQYF
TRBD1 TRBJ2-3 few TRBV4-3 TGTGCCACCGGGACAGACAGCACAGATACGCAGTATTTT CATGTDSTDTQYF
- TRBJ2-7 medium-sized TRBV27 TGTGCCAGCAGTAATCAGGGAGTCGGCGAGCAGTACTTC CASSNQGVGEQYF
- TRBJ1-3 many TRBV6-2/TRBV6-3 TGTGCCAGCAGGGTGACTGACTCTGGAAACACCATATATTTT CASRVTDSGNTIYF
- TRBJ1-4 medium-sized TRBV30 TGTGCCTGGAGTGTATCCTCGGTCGGGGAAAAACTGTTTTTT CAWSVSSVGEKLFF
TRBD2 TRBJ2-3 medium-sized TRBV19 TGTGCCAGTAGCTCTAGCGGGAGGGCCACAGATACGCAGTATTTT CASSSSGRATDTQYF
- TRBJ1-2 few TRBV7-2 TGTGCCAGCAGCTCCGGGACGGTGAAAAACTATGGCTACACCTTC CASSSGTVKNYGYTF
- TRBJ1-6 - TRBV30 TGTGCCTGGAGGGGGGGGACACACAATTCACCCCTCCACTTT CAWRGGTHNSPLHF
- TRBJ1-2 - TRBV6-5 TGTGCCAGCAGTTTAGTCAGGGGCTCTAACTATGGCTACACCTTC CASSLVRGSNYGYTF
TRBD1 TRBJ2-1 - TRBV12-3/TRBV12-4 TGTGCCAGCAGTGAACTGGGCCGGACAGGGGGCTCCTACAATGAGCAGTTCTTC CASSELGRTGGSYNEQFF
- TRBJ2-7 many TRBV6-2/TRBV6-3 TGTGCCAGCAGCCGAAACAAGAACGAGCAGTACTTC CASSRNKNEQYF
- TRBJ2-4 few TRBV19 TGTGCTTTTCACCCGGCCATAGCCAAAAACATTCAGTACTTC CAFHPAIAKNIQYF
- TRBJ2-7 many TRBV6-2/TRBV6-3 TGTGCCAGCGCGGACTACGAGCAGTACTTC CASADYEQYF
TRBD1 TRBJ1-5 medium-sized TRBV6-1 TGTGCCAGCAGTGAAGGAACAGGGGGCAATCAGCCCCAGCATTTT CASSEGTGGNQPQHF
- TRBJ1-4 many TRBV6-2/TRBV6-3 TGTGCCAGCAGTCGACAGGTGAGAGGCGAAAAACTGTTTTTT CASSRQVRGEKLFF
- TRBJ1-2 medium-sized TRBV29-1 TGCAGCGGGACAATGGGAGAGAGTGGCTACACCTTC CSGTMGESGYTF
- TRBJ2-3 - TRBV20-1 TGCAGTGCCGGACAACCCACAGATACGCAGTATTTT CSAGQPTDTQYF
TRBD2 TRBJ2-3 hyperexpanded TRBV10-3 TGTGCCATCAGTGAGTCGTGGGGGACTAGTTTGGATACGCAGTATTTT CAISESWGTSLDTQYF